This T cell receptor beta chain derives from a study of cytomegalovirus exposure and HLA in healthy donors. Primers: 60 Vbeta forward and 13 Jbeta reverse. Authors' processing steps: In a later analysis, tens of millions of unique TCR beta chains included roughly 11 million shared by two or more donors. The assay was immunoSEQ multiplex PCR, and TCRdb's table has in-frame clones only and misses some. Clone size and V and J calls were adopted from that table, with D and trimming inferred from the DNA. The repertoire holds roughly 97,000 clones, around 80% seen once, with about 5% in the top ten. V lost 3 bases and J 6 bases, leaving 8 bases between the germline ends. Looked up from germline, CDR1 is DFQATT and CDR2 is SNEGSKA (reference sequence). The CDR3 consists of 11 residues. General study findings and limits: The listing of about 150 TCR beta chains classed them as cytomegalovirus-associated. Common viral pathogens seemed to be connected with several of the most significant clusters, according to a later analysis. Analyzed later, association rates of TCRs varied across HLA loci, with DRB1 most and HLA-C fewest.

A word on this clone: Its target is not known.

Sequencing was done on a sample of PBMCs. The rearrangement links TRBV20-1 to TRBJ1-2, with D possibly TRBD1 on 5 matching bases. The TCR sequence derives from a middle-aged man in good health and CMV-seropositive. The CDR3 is CSARAGHGYTF. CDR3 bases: TGCAGTGCTAGGGCGGGGCATGGCTACACCTTC.